This paragraph reports one T cell receptor beta chain. Use of 60 Vbeta and 13 Jbeta primers characterized the PCR. Profiled with immunoSEQ multiplex PCR; TCRdb holds only in-frame clones, not every one. The sample has 120,000 to 150,000 clones; roughly a tenth are singletons. This record belongs to a study of cytomegalovirus exposure and HLA in healthy donors. The CDR3 length is 16 residues. Germline CDR1 reads MDHEN; CDR2 reads SYDVKM. The junction had 10 bases not matched to a gene; V was cut back by 5 bases and J by 7 bases. The chain combines TRBV28 with TRBJ1-4, with 10 bases lining up with TRBD1. The TCR was taken from a male donor in good health and CMV-seronegative. Material for sequencing was PBMCs. CDR3: CASSRPGQGGAEKLFF. The CDR3, as DNA: TGTGCCAGCAGTCGCCCCGGACAGGGGGGGGCTGAAAAACTGTTTTTT. Full variable domain (rest looked up from reference TRBV28 and TRBJ1-4): DVKVTQSSRYLVKRTGEKVFLECVQDMDHENMFWYRQDPGLGLRLIYFSYDVKMKEKGDIPEGYSVSREKKERFSLILESASTNQTSMYLCASSRPGQGGAEKLFFGSGTQLSVL.